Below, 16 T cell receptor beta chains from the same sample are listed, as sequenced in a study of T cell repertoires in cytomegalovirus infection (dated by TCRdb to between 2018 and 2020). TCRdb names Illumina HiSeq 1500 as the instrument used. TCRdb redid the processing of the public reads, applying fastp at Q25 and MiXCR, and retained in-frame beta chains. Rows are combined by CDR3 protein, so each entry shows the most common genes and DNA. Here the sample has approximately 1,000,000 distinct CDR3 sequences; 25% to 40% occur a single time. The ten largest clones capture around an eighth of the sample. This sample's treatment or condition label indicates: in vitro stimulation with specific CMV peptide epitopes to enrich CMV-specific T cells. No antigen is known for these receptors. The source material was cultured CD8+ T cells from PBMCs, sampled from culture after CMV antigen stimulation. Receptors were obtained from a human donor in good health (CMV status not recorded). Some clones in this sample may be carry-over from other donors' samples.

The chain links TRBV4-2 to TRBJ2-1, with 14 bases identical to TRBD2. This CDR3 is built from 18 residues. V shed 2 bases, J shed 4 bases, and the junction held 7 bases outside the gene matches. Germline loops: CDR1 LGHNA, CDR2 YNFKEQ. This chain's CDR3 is CASSQQPGLAGEYNEQFF. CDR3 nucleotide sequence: TGTGCCAGCAGCCAACAACCGGGACTAGCGGGGGAGTACAATGAGCAGTTCTTC.

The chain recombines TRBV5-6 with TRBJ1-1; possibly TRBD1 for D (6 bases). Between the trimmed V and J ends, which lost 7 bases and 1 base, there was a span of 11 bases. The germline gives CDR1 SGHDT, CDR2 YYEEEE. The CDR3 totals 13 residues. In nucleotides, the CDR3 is TGTGCCAGCCAGGGGCCGGGGAACACTGAAGCTTTCTTT. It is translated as CASQGPGNTEAFF.

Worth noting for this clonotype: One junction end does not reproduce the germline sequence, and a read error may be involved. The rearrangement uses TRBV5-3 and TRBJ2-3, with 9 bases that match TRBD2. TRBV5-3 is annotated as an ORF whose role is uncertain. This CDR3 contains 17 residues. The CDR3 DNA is TGTGCCAGCAGCTCGCCGCTGACTAGCGGAGGGACAGATACGCAGTATTTT. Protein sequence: CASSSPLTSGGTDTQYF.

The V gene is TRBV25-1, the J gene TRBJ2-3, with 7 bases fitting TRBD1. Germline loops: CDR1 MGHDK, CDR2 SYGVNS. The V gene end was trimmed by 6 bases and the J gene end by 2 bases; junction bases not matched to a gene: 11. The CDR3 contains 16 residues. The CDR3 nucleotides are TGTGCCAGCAGCCCTTCCAGGGACAGTAACACAGATACGCAGTATTTT. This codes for CASSPSRDSNTDTQYF.

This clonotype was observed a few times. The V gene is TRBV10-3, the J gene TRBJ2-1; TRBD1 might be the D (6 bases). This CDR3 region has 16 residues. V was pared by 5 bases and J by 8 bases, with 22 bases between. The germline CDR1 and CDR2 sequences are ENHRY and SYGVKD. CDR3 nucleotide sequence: TGTGCCATCAGTAATACGTACAGGGACATTACCCATGAGCAGTTCTTC. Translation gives CAISNTYRDITHEQFF.

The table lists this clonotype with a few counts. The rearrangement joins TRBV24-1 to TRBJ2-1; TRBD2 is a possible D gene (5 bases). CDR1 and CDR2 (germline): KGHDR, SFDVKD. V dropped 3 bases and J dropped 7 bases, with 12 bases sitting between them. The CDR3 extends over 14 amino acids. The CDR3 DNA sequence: TGTGCCACCAGTGATCCCCGGGGTAGAAATGAGCAGTTCTTC. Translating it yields CATSDPRGRNEQFF.

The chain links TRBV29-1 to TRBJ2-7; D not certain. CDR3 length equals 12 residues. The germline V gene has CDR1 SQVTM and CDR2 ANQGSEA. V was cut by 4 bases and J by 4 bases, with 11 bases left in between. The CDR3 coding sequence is TGCAGCGTTGTTGGTTTCGGGTACGAGCAGTACTTC. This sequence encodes CSVVGFGYEQYF.

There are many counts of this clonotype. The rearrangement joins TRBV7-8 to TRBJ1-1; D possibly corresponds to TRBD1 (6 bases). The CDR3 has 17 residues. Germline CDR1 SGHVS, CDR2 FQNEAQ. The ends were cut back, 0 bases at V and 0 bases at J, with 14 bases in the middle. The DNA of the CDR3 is TGTGCCAGCAGCTTAGCAGGGGGAGGGTTTTTGAACACTGAAGCTTTCTTT. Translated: CASSLAGGGFLNTEAFF.

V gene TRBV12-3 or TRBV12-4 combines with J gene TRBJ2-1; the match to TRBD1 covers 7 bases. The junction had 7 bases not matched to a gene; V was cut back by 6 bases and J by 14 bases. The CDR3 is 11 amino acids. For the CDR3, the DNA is TGTGCCAGCAGCCAGGGGGTGCTGGAGTTCTTC. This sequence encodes CASSQGVLEFF.

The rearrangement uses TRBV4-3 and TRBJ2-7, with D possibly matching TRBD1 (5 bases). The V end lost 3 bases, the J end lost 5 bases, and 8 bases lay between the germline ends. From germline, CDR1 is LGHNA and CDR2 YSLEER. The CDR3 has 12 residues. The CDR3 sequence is CASSQAGHEQYF. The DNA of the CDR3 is TGCGCCAGCAGCCAGGCAGGGCACGAGCAGTACTTC.

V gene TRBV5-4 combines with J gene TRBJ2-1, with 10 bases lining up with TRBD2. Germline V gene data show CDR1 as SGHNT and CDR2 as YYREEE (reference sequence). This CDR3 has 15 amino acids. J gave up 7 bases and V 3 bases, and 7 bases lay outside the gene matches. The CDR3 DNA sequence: TGTGCCAGCAGCTCCGGACTAGCGGTTGGGAATGAGCAGTTCTTC. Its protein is CASSSGLAVGNEQFF.

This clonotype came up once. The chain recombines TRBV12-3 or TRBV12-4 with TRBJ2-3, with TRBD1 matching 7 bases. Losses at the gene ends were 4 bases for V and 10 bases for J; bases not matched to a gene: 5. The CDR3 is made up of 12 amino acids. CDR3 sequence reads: CASSSDRASQYF. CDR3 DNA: TGTGCCAGCAGTTCCGACAGGGCCTCGCAGTATTTT.

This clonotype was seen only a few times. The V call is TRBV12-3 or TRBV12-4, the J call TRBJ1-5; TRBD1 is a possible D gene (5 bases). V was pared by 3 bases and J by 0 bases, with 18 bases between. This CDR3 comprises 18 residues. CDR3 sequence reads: CASSFRGQVVSSNQPQHF. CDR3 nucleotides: TGTGCCAGCAGTTTTCGGGGCCAGGTAGTAAGTAGCAATCAGCCCCAGCATTTT.

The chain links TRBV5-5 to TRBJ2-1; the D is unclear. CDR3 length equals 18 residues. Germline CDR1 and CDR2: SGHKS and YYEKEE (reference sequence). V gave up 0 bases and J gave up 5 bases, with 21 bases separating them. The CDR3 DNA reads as TGTGCCAGCAGCTTGGAATCCCTCTGGTCCGAAACAAACAATGAGCAGTTCTTC. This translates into CASSLESLWSETNNEQFF. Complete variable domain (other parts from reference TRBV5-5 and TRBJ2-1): DAGVTQSPTHLIKTRGQQVTLRCSPISGHKSVSWYQQVLGQGPQFIFQYYEKEERGRGNFPDRFSARQFPNYSSELNVNALLLGDSALYLCASSLESLWSETNNEQFFGPGTRLTVL.

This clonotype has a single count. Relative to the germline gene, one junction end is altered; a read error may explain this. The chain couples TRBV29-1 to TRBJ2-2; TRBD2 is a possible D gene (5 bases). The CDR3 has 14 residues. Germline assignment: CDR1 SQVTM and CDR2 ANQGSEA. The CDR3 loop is CSVLVVAGTGELFF. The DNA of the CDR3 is TGCAGCGTCTTAGTGGTAGCCGGTACCGGGGAGTTGTTTTTT.

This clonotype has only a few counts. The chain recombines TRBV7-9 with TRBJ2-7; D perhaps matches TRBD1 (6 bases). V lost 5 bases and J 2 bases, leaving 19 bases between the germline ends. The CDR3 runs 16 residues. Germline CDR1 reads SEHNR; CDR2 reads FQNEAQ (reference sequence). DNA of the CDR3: TGTGCCAGCAGCCATGAAGACAGGACACTTACCTACGAGCAGTACTTC. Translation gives CASSHEDRTLTYEQYF. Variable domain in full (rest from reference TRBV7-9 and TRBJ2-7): DTGVSQNPRHKITKRGQNVTFRCDPISEHNRLYWYRQTLGQGPEFLTYFQNEAQLEKSRLLSDRFSAERPKGSFSTLEIQRTEQGDSAMYLCASSHEDRTLTYEQYFGPGTRLTVT.